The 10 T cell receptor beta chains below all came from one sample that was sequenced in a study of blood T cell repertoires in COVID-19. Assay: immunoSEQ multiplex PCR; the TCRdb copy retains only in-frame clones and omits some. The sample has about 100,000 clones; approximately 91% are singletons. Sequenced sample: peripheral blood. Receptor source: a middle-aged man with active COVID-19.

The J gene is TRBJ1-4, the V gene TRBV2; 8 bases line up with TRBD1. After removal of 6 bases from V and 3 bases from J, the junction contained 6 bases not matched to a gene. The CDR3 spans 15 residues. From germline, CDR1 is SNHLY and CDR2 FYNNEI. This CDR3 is CASSAQGAANEKLFF. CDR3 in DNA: TGTGCCAGCAGCGCCCAGGGGGCTGCTAATGAAAAACTGTTTTTT.

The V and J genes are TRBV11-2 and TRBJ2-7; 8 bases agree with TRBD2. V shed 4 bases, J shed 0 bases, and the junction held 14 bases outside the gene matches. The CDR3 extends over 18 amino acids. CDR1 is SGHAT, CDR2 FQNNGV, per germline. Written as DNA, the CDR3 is TGTGCCAGCAGCTCCCTCCCGGCTGTAGCGGGGAGCTCCTACGAGCAGTACTTC. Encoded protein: CASSSLPAVAGSSYEQYF.

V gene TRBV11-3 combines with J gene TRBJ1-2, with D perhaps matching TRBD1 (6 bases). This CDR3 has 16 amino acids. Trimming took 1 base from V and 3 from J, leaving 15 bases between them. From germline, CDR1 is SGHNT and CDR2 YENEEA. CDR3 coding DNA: TGTGCCAGCAGCTTAGGTGGACAGATTGGTGACTATGGCTACACCTTC. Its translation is CASSLGGQIGDYGYTF. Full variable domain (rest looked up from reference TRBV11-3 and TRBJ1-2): EAGVVQSPRYKIIEKKQPVAFWCNPISGHNTLYWYLQNLGQGPELLIRYENEEAVDDSQLPKDRFSAERLKGVDSTLKIQPAELGDSAVYLCASSLGGQIGDYGYTFGSGTRLTVV.

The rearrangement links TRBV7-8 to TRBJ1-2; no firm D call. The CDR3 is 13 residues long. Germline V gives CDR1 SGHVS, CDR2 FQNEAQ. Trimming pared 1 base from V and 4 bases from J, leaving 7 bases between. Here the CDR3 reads CASSLGALYGYTF. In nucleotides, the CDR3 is TGTGCCAGCAGCTTAGGGGCTCTCTATGGCTACACCTTC.

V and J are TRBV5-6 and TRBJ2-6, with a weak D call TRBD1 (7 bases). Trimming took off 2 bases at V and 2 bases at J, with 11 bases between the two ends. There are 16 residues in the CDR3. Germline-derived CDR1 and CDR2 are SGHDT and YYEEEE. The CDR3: CASSFGGTAGANVLTF. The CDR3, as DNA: TGTGCCAGCAGCTTCGGCGGGACAGCTGGGGCCAACGTCCTGACTTTC.

The CDR3 region is CASIRGVSTDTQYF. DNA of the CDR3: TGTGCCAGCATCCGGGGGGTGAGCACAGATACGCAGTATTTT. The gene calls are TRBV11-2 and TRBJ2-3; 7 nucleotides match TRBD2. Germline lookup yields CDR1 SGHAT and CDR2 FQNNGV. The junction had 4 bases not matched to a gene; V was cut back by 7 bases and J by 0 bases. The CDR3 has 14 amino acids.

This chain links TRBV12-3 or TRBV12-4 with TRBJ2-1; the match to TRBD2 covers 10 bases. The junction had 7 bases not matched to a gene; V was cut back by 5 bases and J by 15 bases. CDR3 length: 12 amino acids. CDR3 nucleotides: TGTGCCAGCAGTGGTAGCGGGGGGCCCAGGTTCTTC. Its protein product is CASSGSGGPRFF.

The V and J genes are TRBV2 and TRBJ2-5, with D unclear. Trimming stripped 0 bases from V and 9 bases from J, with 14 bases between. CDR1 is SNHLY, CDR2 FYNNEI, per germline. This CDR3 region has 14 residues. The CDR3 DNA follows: TGTGCCAGCAGTGAAGCTGGCCGCAGGTGGGCCCAGTACTTC. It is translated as CASSEAGRRWAQYF.

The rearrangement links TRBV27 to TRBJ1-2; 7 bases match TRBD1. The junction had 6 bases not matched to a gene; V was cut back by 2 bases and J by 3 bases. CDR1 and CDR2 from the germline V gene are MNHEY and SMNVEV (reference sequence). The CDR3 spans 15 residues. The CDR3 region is CASSLRMGTDYGYTF. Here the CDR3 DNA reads TGTGCCAGCAGTTTACGCATGGGGACAGACTATGGCTACACCTTC.

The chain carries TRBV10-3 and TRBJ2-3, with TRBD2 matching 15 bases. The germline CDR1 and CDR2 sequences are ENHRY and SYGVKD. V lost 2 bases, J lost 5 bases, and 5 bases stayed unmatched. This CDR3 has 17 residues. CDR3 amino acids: CAISEGGTSGRQDTQYF. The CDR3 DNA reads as TGTGCCATCAGTGAGGGAGGGACTAGCGGGAGGCAAGATACGCAGTATTTT.